The rows below give T cell receptor beta chains drawn from one sample of a study of blood T cell repertoires in COVID-19. The repertoire was sequenced with immunoSEQ multiplex PCR; TCRdb's copy has only in-frame clones and lacks some. The sample has around 320,000 clones; roughly nine tenths are singletons. The sequenced sample consisted of PBMCs or T cells enriched from blood (not recorded which). These receptor sequences come from a woman aged 25 to 39 who had been exposed to COVID-19. CDR3s leave out the opening cysteine and the closing phenylalanine or tryptophan. The size field is filled for only some rows; it gives once, few, many or a size class.

V: TRBV5-5
J: TRBJ1-1
size: NA
CDR3: ASSFMPGGSENTEAF

V: TRBV7-6
J: TRBJ2-5
size: NA
CDR3: ASSRFSGHQETQY

V: TRBV7-9
J: TRBJ1-2
size: NA
CDR3: ASSPRVDSGVYGYT

V: TRBV7-8
J: TRBJ1-3
size: NA
CDR3: ASSSRDSSPGNTIY

V: TRBV5-1
J: TRBJ1-1
size: NA
CDR3: ASSFSLLSGTEAF

V: TRBV28
J: TRBJ1-1
size: few
CDR3: ASSTDRGLTEAF

V: TRBV5-1
J: TRBJ1-6
size: NA
CDR3: ASSLEQGDSPLH

V: TRBV30
J: TRBJ2-7
size: NA
CDR3: AWSGAGNIPYEQY

V: TRBV7-2
J: TRBJ2-7
size: NA
CDR3: ASSTRTSGGREQY

V: TRBV6-2/TRBV6-3
J: TRBJ2-7
size: NA
CDR3: ASSYSISGGISYEQY

V: TRBV25-1
J: TRBJ2-2
size: NA
CDR3: ASSPPLPDTGELF

V: TRBV7-2
J: TRBJ1-5
size: NA
CDR3: ASSAPRQPQH

V: TRBV7-2
J: TRBJ1-4
size: NA
CDR3: ASSFVQGVGEKLF

V: TRBV18
J: TRBJ1-4
size: NA
CDR3: ASSPTLTGDIEKLF

V: TRBV27
J: TRBJ2-5
size: once
CDR3: ASSNGGPGETQY

V: TRBV2
J: TRBJ1-5
size: NA
CDR3: ASSEAQGWQPQH

V: TRBV18
J: TRBJ1-1
size: NA
CDR3: ASSLRTEANTEAF

V: TRBV3-1/TRBV3-2
J: TRBJ2-3
size: NA
CDR3: ASSRNRGTSGGGTDTQY

V: TRBV24-1
J: TRBJ2-1
size: NA
CDR3: ATRDSDNEQF

V: TRBV12-5
J: TRBJ1-2
size: few
CDR3: ASGLSAGQGYT

V: TRBV9
J: TRBJ1-2
size: NA
CDR3: ASSQVPGQGGYGYT

V: TRBV7-2
J: TRBJ2-7
size: NA
CDR3: ASSLARTGPYEQY

V: TRBV6-5
J: TRBJ2-1
size: NA
CDR3: ASGERGEQF

V: TRBV9
J: TRBJ1-5
size: NA
CDR3: ASSPYDSSNQPQH

V: TRBV5-1
J: TRBJ2-1
size: NA
CDR3: ASSTDNEQF

V: TRBV4-2
J: TRBJ2-5
size: once
CDR3: ASSPGDGDRGETQY

V: TRBV6-6
J: TRBJ2-7
size: NA
CDR3: ATQGGRYEQY

V: TRBV9
J: TRBJ2-7
size: NA
CDR3: ASSVGAGTGSYEQY

V: TRBV2
J: TRBJ1-2
size: NA
CDR3: ASSPRGGQGGYGYT

V: TRBV5-1
J: TRBJ2-2
size: NA
CDR3: ASSRRQGATGELF

V: TRBV7-9
J: TRBJ2-5
size: NA
CDR3: ASSLLAGGPRETQY

V: TRBV3-1/TRBV3-2
J: TRBJ1-1
size: NA
CDR3: ASSQGQTMNTEAF

V: TRBV5-6
J: TRBJ1-6
size: NA
CDR3: ASSLAQGRNSPLH

V: TRBV12-3/TRBV12-4
J: TRBJ1-1
size: NA
CDR3: ASSTGGWTEAF

V: TRBV19
J: TRBJ2-7
size: NA
CDR3: ASSIGQGAYEQY

V: TRBV29-1
J: TRBJ2-6
size: NA
CDR3: SVGEIEAGANVLT

V: TRBV6-5
J: TRBJ2-7
size: NA
CDR3: ASEQGKFYEQY

V: TRBV7-9
J: TRBJ2-7
size: NA
CDR3: ASSSGTAEPYEQY

V: TRBV5-1
J: TRBJ1-2
size: NA
CDR3: ASRFNRREGGYGYT

V: TRBV7-6
J: TRBJ1-2
size: NA
CDR3: ASSRTITTGSYGYT

V: TRBV12-3/TRBV12-4
J: TRBJ2-1
size: NA
CDR3: ASSDTWHNEQF

V: TRBV3-1/TRBV3-2
J: TRBJ2-7
size: NA
CDR3: ASSQVPGQGAYEQY

V: TRBV9
J: TRBJ2-7
size: NA
CDR3: ASSVEQGTYEQY

V: TRBV5-1
J: TRBJ2-5
size: few
CDR3: ASSSKDYKETQY

V: TRBV5-1
J: TRBJ2-7
size: NA
CDR3: ASSLDRVGAGEQY

V: TRBV4-1
J: TRBJ1-3
size: NA
CDR3: ASSQVRAGSGNTIY

V: TRBV7-6
J: TRBJ2-2
size: few
CDR3: ASSPRGGAFSGELF

V: TRBV6-6
J: TRBJ1-1
size: NA
CDR3: ASSYSGHMNTEAF

V: TRBV7-2
J: TRBJ1-3
size: NA
CDR3: ASSLLGTGFSGNTIY

V: TRBV7-9
J: TRBJ1-1
size: once
CDR3: ASWTGNTEAF

V: TRBV7-2
J: TRBJ1-2
size: once
CDR3: ASSLQGSAYGYT

V: TRBV9
J: TRBJ1-3
size: NA
CDR3: ASSVGRNSGNTIY

V: TRBV5-1
J: TRBJ2-2
size: NA
CDR3: ASSLFRRTSGRTGELF